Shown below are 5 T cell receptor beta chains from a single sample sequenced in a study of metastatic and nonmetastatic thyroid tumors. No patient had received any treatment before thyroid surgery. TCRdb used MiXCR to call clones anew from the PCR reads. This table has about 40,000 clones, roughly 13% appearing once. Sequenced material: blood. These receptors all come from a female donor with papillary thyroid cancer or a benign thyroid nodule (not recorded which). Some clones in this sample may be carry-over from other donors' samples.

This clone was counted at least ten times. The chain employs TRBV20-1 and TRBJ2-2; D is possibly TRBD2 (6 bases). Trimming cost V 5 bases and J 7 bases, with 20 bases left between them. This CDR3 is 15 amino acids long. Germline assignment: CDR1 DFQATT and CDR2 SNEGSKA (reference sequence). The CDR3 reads CSAPRGGRSGGELFF. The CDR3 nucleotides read TGCAGTGCTCCCCGAGGTGGGAGGAGCGGCGGGGAGCTGTTTTTT.

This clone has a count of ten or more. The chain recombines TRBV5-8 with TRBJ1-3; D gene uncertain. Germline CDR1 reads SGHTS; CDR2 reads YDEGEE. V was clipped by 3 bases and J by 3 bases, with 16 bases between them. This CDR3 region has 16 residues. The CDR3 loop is CASSYERLSRGNTIYF. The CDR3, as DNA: TGTGCCAGCAGCTACGAGCGATTGAGCCGTGGAAACACCATATATTTT.

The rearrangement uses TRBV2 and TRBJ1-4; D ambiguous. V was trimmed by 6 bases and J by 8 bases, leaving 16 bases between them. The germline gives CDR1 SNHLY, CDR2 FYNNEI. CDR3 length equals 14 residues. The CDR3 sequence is CASRERRIGEKLFF. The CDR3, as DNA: TGTGCCAGCAGAGAGAGACGGATAGGAGAAAAACTGTTTTTT.

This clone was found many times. The CDR3 spells CATWRTGYTEAFF. The DNA of the CDR3 is TGTGCCACGTGGAGGACAGGCTACACTGAAGCTTTCTTT. The V gene is TRBV19, the J gene TRBJ1-1, with 7 nucleotides matching TRBD1. The CDR3 is 13 residues long. Germline assignment: CDR1 LNHDA and CDR2 SQIVND (reference sequence). V lost 10 bases and J lost 3; bases outside the gene matches: 8.

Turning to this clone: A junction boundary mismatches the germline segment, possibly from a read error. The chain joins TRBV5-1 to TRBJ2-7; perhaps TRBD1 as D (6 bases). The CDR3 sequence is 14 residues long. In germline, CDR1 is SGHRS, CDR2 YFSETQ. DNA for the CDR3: TGCGCCAGCACCTTACAGGGTAGCTCCTACGAGAAGTACTTC. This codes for CASTLQGSSYEKYF. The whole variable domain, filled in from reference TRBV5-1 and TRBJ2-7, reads KAGVTQTPRYLIKTRGQQVTLSCSPISGHRSVSWYQQTPGQGLQFLFEYFSETQRNKGNFPGRFSGRQFSNSRSEMNVSTLELGDSALYLCASTLQGSSYEKYFGPGTRLTVT.